This T cell receptor beta chain was profiled in a study of blood T cell repertoires in COVID-19. Study at large: Nucleic acid was either cDNA or gDNA, and it came from T cells, B-cell-depleted T cells, or PBMCs.

Authors' data handling: The authors estimated nucleated cell counts from reference gene primer amplification. Produced via immunoSEQ multiplex PCR; TCRdb's table is partial and in-frame only. From that table come the V and J calls and clone size; the DNA was used to work out D and trimming. Among about 190,000 clones listed, about 88% were seen once. CDR1 is SGHTS, CDR2 YDEGEE, per germline. Trimming took 4 bases from V and 5 from J; bases not matched to a gene: 8. This CDR3 is 15 amino acids long. This TCR was sampled from a middle-aged man with active or convalescent COVID-19. Material for sequencing was peripheral blood. This chain uses TRBV5-8 with TRBJ2-5; 10 bases line up with TRBD2. The CDR3 loop reads CASSLVSGGVETQYF. DNA of the CDR3: TGTGCCAGCAGCCTCGTCAGCGGGGGGGTGGAGACCCAGTACTTC.